The 26 T cell receptor beta chains below were found in one sample sequenced in a study of cytomegalovirus exposure and HLA in healthy donors. This PCR relied on a set of 60 Vbeta primers and 13 Jbeta primers. The protocol was immunoSEQ multiplex PCR, while the TCRdb copy is restricted to in-frame clones and leaves out a portion. Found here are 120,000 to 150,000 clones, around 77% of them singletons; the top ten hold 6.5% to 7%. The sample taken for sequencing was PBMCs. The source of these receptors is a middle-aged woman in good health and CMV-seropositive.

This clone was counted a single time. The rearrangement uses TRBV5-1 and TRBJ1-4; D uncertain. Germline V gives CDR1 SGHRS, CDR2 YFSETQ. This CDR3 is built from 14 residues. The V end was cut by 8 bases, the J end by 3 bases, with 14 bases between. CDR3 bases: TGCGCCAGTACTAGGGAGCGTCCTAATGAAAAACTGTTTTTT. Translating gives CASTRERPNEKLFF.

V usage is TRBV14 and J usage is TRBJ2-5; 11 bases fit TRBD2. The CDR3 runs 20 residues. The J segment lost 2 bases and the V segment lost 8 bases, leaving 22 bases of the junction unmatched. Germline values: CDR1 SGHDN, CDR2 FVKESK. This CDR3 is CASPTFLYGLAGGRQETQYF. In nucleotides, the CDR3 is TGTGCCAGCCCCACTTTTTTATACGGGCTAGCGGGGGGTCGGCAAGAGACCCAGTACTTC. Full variable domain (remainder filled in from reference TRBV14 and TRBJ2-5): EAGVTQFPSHSVIEKGQTVTLRCDPISGHDNLYWYRRVMGKEIKFLLHFVKESKQDESGMPNNRFLAERTGGTYSTLKVQPAELEDSGVYFCASPTFLYGLAGGRQETQYFGPGTRLLVL.

The chain employs TRBV10-3 and TRBJ1-2; D gene unclear. Germline lookup yields CDR1 ENHRY and CDR2 SYGVKD. Trimming cost V 0 bases and J 7 bases, with 15 bases left between them. This CDR3 region has 15 residues. The CDR3 protein is CAISESTGRSVGYTF. In DNA, the CDR3 is TGTGCCATCAGTGAGTCGACGGGTCGATCAGTTGGCTACACCTTC.

The chain has TRBV28 and TRBJ1-5; 9 bases line up with TRBD1. The ends lost 6 bases at V and 2 bases at J; junction bases unmatched: 2. Germline CDR1 is MDHEN and CDR2 is SYDVKM. CDR3 length: 14 residues. CDR3 loop: CASRQGARNQPQHF. The DNA for the CDR3 is TGTGCCAGCAGACAGGGGGCCCGCAATCAGCCCCAGCATTTT.

The V gene is TRBV2, the J gene TRBJ2-1, with 9 bases aligning to TRBD2. CDR1 and CDR2 from the germline V gene are SNHLY and FYNNEI. The ends lost 3 bases at V and 7 bases at J; junction bases unmatched: 7. This CDR3 is 15 amino acids long. Here the CDR3 DNA reads TGTGCCAGCAGTGACGTGCGGGGGGGCAGGAATGAGCAGTTCTTC. Its translation is CASSDVRGGRNEQFF.

CDR3 loop: CASSYSLAGVGTQYF. As DNA, the CDR3 is TGTGCCAGCAGTTACTCGTTAGCCGGGGTGGGTACGCAGTATTTT. The genes are TRBV6-5 and TRBJ2-3; tentative D call: TRBD2 (5 bases). Germline V lookup: CDR1 MNHEY, CDR2 SVGAGI. With 0 bases removed from V and 8 bases from J, the gap between germline ends came to 15 bases. There are 15 residues in the CDR3.

The CDR3 bases are TGCGCCAGCAGCCCCTACAGGGAGGGCTATGGCTACACCTTC. Protein sequence: CASSPYREGYGYTF. J is TRBJ1-2 and V is TRBV5-1; weak D call: TRBD1 (6 bases). The CDR3 is 14 residues long. The germline CDR1 and CDR2 sequences are SGHRS and YFSETQ. Trimming left V 4 bases short and J 4 bases short, with 14 bases between.

This rearrangement joins TRBV5-1 to TRBJ2-1; 11 nucleotides align to TRBD2. CDR1 SGHRS and CDR2 YFSETQ come from the germline V gene. Trimming took 0 bases from V and 3 from J; bases not matched to a gene: 8. This CDR3 has 18 amino acids. CDR3 coding DNA: TGCGCCAGCAGCTTGGGACTAGCGGGACCTATCCTCTACAATGAGCAGTTCTTC. Its translation: CASSLGLAGPILYNEQFF.

The chain links TRBV6-4 to TRBJ2-1; 9 nucleotides align to TRBD2. Per the germline V gene, CDR1 is MRHNA and CDR2 is SNTAGT. The junction had 7 bases not matched to a gene; V was cut back by 4 bases and J by 6 bases. The CDR3 sequence is 15 residues long. The CDR3 nucleotides are TGTGCCAGCAGTGCGGAGAGCGGGGGGACCAATGAGCAGTTCTTC. Its protein is CASSAESGGTNEQFF.

The chain carries TRBV27 and TRBJ1-1; TRBD1 matches at 10 bases. Germline loops: CDR1 MNHEY, CDR2 SMNVEV (reference sequence). The ends lost 3 bases at V and 0 bases at J; junction bases unmatched: 1. The CDR3 runs 15 residues. The CDR3 nucleotides read TGTGCCAGCAGTTTTGGGACAGGGGTGAACACTGAAGCTTTCTTT. It encodes CASSFGTGVNTEAFF.

In its sample, this clone was seen a few times. The chain uses TRBV2 and TRBJ2-2; D not resolved. Germline assignment: CDR1 SNHLY and CDR2 FYNNEI. Trimming stripped 4 bases from V and 4 bases from J, with 10 bases between. The CDR3 extends over 14 amino acids. The CDR3: CASSAARSTGELFF. The CDR3 nucleotides are TGTGCCAGCAGTGCGGCTAGGTCCACCGGGGAGCTGTTTTTT.

This clone appeared a few times. The chain carries TRBV11-2 and TRBJ1-1; D not resolved. CDR1 is SGHAT and CDR2 is FQNNGV in the germline V gene. There are 16 residues in the CDR3. Trimming stripped 5 bases from V and 4 bases from J, with 20 bases between. CDR3 DNA: TGTGCCAGCAGCCAAGAAAGTTCGCCCGCAGGCACTGAAGCTTTCTTT. Amino acid sequence: CASSQESSPAGTEAFF.

This chain links TRBV19 with TRBJ1-2, with 7 bases matching TRBD1. This CDR3 region has 16 residues. Germline CDR1 LNHDA, CDR2 SQIVND (reference sequence). The junction had 8 bases not matched to a gene; V was cut back by 1 base and J by 3 bases. The DNA of the CDR3 is TGTGCCAGTAGTATAGGAGGACAGGCCTTGGACTATGGCTACACCTTC. Residues: CASSIGGQALDYGYTF.

This chain connects TRBV27 to TRBJ2-5; perhaps TRBD2 as D (6 bases). Germline CDR1 MNHEY, CDR2 SMNVEV (reference sequence). This CDR3 comprises 14 residues. The V end was cut by 6 bases, the J end by 1 base, with 12 bases between. This chain's CDR3 is CASSTGRGQETQYF. For the CDR3, the DNA is TGTGCCAGCAGCACCGGGCGGGGCCAAGAGACCCAGTACTTC.

The chain couples TRBV29-1 to TRBJ2-2; perhaps TRBD2 as D (5 bases). The V end was cut by 4 bases, the J end by 8 bases, with 17 bases between. The length of the CDR3 is 14 residues. Germline V gene data show CDR1 as SQVTM and CDR2 as ANQGSEA. The CDR3 here is CSVVSSLPGGELFF. CDR3 coding DNA: TGCAGCGTTGTCTCATCACTGCCGGGGGGGGAGCTGTTTTTT.

V is TRBV6-5 and J is TRBJ1-5; D may be TRBD1 (5 bases). Germline lookup yields CDR1 MNHEY and CDR2 SVGAGI. This CDR3 has 15 residues. V lost 7 bases, J lost 4 bases, and 17 bases lay in between. The DNA for the CDR3 is TGTGCCAGCATCCAGGGATGGGGTGGGAATCAGCCCCAGCATTTT. Translating it yields CASIQGWGGNQPQHF.

This clone was picked up a small number of times. The V and J genes are TRBV6-5 and TRBJ2-7; 8 bases are shared with TRBD1. The CDR3 loop spans 15 amino acids. V was clipped by 4 bases and J by 0 bases; unmatched bases: 5. Looked up from germline, CDR1 is MNHEY and CDR2 is SVGAGI. The CDR3 region is CASSSGQGISYEQYF. Written as DNA, the CDR3 is TGTGCCAGCAGTTCAGGACAGGGAATCTCCTACGAGCAGTACTTC.

This sequence joins TRBV30 and TRBJ1-2; a weak D match, TRBD1 (5 bases). The ends were cut back, 8 bases at V and 8 bases at J, with 18 bases in the middle. The CDR3 has 12 residues. In germline, CDR1 is GTSNPN, CDR2 SVGIG (reference sequence). The CDR3 bases are TGTGCCCTGGTAGAAAGGGGATTCGGCTACACCTTC. This gives the protein CALVERGFGYTF.

The gene calls are TRBV6-6 and TRBJ1-2; D is ambiguous. Trimming stripped 2 bases from V and 2 bases from J, with 9 bases between. Per germline, CDR1 MNHNY and CDR2 SVGAGI (reference sequence). This CDR3 spans 14 amino acids. CDR3 nucleotides: TGTGCCAGCAGTTACGGAACACAGAACTATGGCTACACCTTC. It codes for CASSYGTQNYGYTF.

The V call is TRBV6-5, the J call TRBJ2-1; 10 positions match TRBD2. V was pared by 5 bases and J by 7 bases, with 8 bases of the junction left unmatched. The germline CDR1 and CDR2 sequences are MNHEY and SVGAGI. The CDR3 sequence is 15 residues long. CDR3 bases: TGTGCCAGCAGTCCAGCGGGGGGGCCTGCGAATGAGCAGTTCTTC. This sequence encodes CASSPAGGPANEQFF.

The genes are TRBV18 and TRBJ2-7, with a possible D match to TRBD1 (6 bases). CDR3 length equals 16 residues. V was clipped by 3 bases and J by 7 bases, with 22 bases between them. Germline lookup yields CDR1 KGHSH and CDR2 LQKENI. The CDR3 DNA is TGTGCCAGCTCACCTGGGCAGGGGCCCCCATATCGTGAGCAGTACTTC. It translates to CASSPGQGPPYREQYF. The full variable domain, with the rest looked up from reference TRBV18 and TRBJ2-7, is NAGVMQNPRHLVRRRGQEARLRCSPMKGHSHVYWYRQLPEEGLKFMVYLQKENIIDESGMPKERFSAEFPKEGPSILRIQQVVRGDSAAYFCASSPGQGPPYREQYFGPGTRLTVT.

The chain is built from TRBV30 and TRBJ1-1; 8 positions match TRBD1. Germline V gives CDR1 GTSNPN, CDR2 SVGIG (reference sequence). Trimming removed 3 bases from V and 1 base from J; junction bases left unmatched: 10. The CDR3 runs to 16 residues. CDR3 DNA: TGTGCCTGGAGCAGGGGGCGATCGGGGACGAACACTGAAGCTTTCTTT. Its translation: CAWSRGRSGTNTEAFF.

The chain uses TRBV29-1 and TRBJ2-3; 10 positions agree with TRBD1. Germline V gives CDR1 SQVTM, CDR2 ANQGSEA. V trimming: 6 bases; J trimming: 3 bases; junction bases outside the gene matches: 6. CDR3 length: 14 residues. The CDR3 DNA is TGCAGCGTAGACAGGGGGCGCGGAACAGATACGCAGTATTTT. It is translated as CSVDRGRGTDTQYF.

This chain links TRBV27 with TRBJ2-7; D might be TRBD1 (6 bases). The V gene's germline CDR1 is MNHEY and CDR2 SMNVEV (reference sequence). This CDR3 region has 15 residues. Trimming shortened V by 4 bases and J by 6 bases, and 19 bases separated the two germline ends. CDR3 in amino acids: CASSSWTDYQGEQYF. The CDR3 DNA follows: TGTGCCAGCAGTTCCTGGACAGACTACCAAGGCGAGCAGTACTTC.

V usage is TRBV1 and J usage is TRBJ2-7; the DNA was not used to check the table's D call, TRBD2. TRBV1 is described as a pseudogene. The CDR3 loop spans 16 amino acids. DNA of the CDR3: TGCACCAGCAGCCAAGATGGCCCGGGGGGATACTACGAGCAGTACTTC. Translated: CTSSQDGPGGYYEQYF.

The gene calls are TRBV9 and TRBJ2-1; TRBD2 agrees at 7 bases. Per germline, CDR1 SGDLS and CDR2 YYNGEE. Losses at the gene ends were 4 bases for V and 8 bases for J; bases not matched to a gene: 3. The CDR3 consists of 12 residues. The CDR3 spells CASSWEGDEQFF. DNA of the CDR3: TGTGCCAGCAGCTGGGAGGGCGATGAGCAGTTCTTC.